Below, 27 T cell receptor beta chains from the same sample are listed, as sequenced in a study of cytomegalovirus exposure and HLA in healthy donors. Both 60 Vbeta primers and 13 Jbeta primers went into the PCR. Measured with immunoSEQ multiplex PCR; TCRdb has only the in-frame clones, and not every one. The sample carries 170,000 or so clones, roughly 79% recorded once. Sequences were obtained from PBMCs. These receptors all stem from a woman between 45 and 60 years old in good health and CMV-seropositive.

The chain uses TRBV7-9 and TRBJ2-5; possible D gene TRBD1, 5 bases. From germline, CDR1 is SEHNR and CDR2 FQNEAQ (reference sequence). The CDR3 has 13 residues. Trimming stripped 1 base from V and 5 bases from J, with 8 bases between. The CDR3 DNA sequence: TGTGCCAGCAGCTTAGGGGGCCGGGAGACCCAGTACTTC. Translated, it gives CASSLGGRETQYF.

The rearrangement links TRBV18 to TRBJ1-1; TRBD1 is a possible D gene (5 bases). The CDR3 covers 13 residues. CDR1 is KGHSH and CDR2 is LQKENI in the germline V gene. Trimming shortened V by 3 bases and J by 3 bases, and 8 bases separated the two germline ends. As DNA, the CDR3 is TGTGCCAGCTCACCCAGCAGGGACACTGAAGCTTTCTTT. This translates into CASSPSRDTEAFF.

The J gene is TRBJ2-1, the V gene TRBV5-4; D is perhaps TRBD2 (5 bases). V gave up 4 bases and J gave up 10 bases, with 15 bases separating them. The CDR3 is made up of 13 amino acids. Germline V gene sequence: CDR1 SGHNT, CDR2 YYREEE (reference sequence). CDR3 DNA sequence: TGTGCCAGCAGCCTGACGGGGTCCAAGGAGCAGTTCTTC. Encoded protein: CASSLTGSKEQFF. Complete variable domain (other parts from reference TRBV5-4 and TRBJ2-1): ETGVTQSPTHLIKTRGQQVTLRCSSQSGHNTVSWYQQALGQGPQFIFQYYREEENGRGNFPPRFSGLQFPNYSSELNVNALELDDSALYLCASSLTGSKEQFFGPGTRLTVL.

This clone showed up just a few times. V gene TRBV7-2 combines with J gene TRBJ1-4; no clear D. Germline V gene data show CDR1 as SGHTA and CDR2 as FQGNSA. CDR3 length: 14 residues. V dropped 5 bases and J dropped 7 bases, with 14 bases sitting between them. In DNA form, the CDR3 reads TGTGCCAGCAGCCGACTCCTGGTGGGTGAAAAACTGTTTTTT. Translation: CASSRLLVGEKLFF. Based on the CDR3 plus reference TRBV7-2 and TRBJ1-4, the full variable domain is GAGVSQSPSNKVTEKGKDVELRCDPISGHTALYWYRQSLGQGLEFLIYFQGNSAPDKSGLPSDRFSAERTGGSVSTLTIQRTQQEDSAVYLCASSRLLVGEKLFFGSGTQLSVL.

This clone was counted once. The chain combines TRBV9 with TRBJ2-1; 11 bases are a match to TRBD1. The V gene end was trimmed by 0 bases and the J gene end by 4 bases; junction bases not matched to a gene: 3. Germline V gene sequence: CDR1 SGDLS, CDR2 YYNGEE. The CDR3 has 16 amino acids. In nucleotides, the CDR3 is TGTGCCAGCAGCGTAGGGGGACAGGGGGGATACAATGAGCAGTTCTTC. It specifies CASSVGGQGGYNEQFF.

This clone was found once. The CDR3 nucleotides read TGTGCCAGCAGGGGAGCAGGGGACAGCAATCAGCCCCAGCATTTT. The encoded protein is CASRGAGDSNQPQHF. The chain carries TRBV28 and TRBJ1-5; a possible D gene is TRBD1 (6 bases). The germline V gene has CDR1 MDHEN and CDR2 SYDVKM. The germline V and J ends were trimmed by 6 bases and 1 base, with 13 bases remaining between them. This CDR3 has 15 residues.

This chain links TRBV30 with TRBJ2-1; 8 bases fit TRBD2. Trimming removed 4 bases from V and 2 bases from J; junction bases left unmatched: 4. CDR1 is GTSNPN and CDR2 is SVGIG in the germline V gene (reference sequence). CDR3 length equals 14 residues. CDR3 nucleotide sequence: TGTGCCTGGATTTCGACTAGCGCCTACAATGAGCAGTTCTTC. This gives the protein CAWISTSAYNEQFF.

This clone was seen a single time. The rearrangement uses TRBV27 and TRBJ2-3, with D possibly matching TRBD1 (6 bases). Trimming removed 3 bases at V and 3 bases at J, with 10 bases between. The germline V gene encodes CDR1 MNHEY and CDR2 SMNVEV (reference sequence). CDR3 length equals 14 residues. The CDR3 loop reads CASSLSGQTDTQYF. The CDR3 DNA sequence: TGTGCCAGCAGTTTGTCGGGACAAACAGATACGCAGTATTTT.

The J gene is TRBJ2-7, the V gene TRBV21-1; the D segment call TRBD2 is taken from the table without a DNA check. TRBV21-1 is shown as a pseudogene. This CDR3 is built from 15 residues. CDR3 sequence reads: CASSTGTPRRYEQYF. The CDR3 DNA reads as TGTGCCAGCAGCACCGGGACTCCGAGAAGGTACGAGCAGTACTTC.

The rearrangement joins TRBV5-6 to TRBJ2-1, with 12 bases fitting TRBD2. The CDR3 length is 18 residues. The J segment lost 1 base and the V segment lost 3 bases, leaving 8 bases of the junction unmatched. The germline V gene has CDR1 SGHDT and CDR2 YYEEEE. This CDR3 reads CASSSMDLAGGSYNEQFF. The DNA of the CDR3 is TGTGCCAGCAGCTCGATGGACCTAGCGGGGGGGTCCTACAATGAGCAGTTCTTC.

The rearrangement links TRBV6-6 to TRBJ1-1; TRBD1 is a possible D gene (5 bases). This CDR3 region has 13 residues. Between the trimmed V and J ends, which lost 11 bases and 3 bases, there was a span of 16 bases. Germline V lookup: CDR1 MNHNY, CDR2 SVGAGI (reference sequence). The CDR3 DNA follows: TGTGCCTCCAGGGTTCCCTCTGACACTGAAGCTTTCTTT. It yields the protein CASRVPSDTEAFF.

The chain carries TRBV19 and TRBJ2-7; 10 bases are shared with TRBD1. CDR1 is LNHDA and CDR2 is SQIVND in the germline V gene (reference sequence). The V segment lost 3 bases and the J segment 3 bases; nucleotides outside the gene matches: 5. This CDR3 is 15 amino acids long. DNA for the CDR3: TGTGCCAGTAGTATCTCGGGACAGGGGCTCTACGAGCAGTACTTC. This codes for CASSISGQGLYEQYF.

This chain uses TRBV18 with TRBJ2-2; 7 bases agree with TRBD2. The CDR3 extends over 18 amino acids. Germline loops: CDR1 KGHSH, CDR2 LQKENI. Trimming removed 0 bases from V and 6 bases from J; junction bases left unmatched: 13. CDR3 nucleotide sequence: TGTGCCAGCTCACCACCGAATGGGATTGGCGGGAGAGCCGGGGAGCTGTTTTTT. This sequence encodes CASSPPNGIGGRAGELFF.

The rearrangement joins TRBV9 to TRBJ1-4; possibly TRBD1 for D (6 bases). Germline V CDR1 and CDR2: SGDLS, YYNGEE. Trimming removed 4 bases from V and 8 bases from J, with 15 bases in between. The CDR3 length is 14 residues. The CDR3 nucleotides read TGTGCCAGCAGCAGCCCCACAGGGAGCGAAAAACTGTTTTTT. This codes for CASSSPTGSEKLFF.

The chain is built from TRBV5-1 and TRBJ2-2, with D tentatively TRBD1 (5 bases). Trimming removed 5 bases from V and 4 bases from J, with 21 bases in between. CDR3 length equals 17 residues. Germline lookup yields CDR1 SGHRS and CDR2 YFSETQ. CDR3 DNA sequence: TGCGCCAGCAGTTTTTACACCTCGACAGAGGCCACCGGGGAGCTGTTTTTT. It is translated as CASSFYTSTEATGELFF. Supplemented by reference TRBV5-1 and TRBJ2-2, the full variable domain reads KAGVTQTPRYLIKTRGQQVTLSCSPISGHRSVSWYQQTPGQGLQFLFEYFSETQRNKGNFPGRFSGRQFSNSRSEMNVSTLELGDSALYLCASSFYTSTEATGELFFGEGSRLTVL.

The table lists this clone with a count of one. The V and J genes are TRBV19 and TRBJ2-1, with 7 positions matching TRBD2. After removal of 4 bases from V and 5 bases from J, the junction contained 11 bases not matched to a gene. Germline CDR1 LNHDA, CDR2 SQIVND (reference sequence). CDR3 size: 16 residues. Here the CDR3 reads CASSTPGGRAHNEQFF. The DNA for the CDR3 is TGTGCCAGTAGTACCCCTGGAGGGAGGGCCCACAATGAGCAGTTCTTC.

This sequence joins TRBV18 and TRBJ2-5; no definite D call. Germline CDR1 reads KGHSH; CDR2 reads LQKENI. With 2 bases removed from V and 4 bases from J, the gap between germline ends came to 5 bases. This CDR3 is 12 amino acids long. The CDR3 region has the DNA TGTGCCAGCTCACCAGAGCCAGAGACCCAGTACTTC. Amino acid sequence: CASSPEPETQYF.

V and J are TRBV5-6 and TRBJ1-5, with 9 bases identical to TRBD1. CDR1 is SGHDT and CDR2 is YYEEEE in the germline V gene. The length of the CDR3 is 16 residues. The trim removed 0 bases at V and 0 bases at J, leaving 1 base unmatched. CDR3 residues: CASSLGTGDSNQPQHF. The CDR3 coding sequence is TGTGCCAGCAGCTTGGGGACAGGGGATAGCAATCAGCCCCAGCATTTT.

The CDR3 bases are TGTGCCAGCAGCTTCGTCCACATCGCGAACACCGGGGAGCTGTTTTTT. It is translated as CASSFVHIANTGELFF. The chain employs TRBV7-2 and TRBJ2-2; D is uncertain. CDR1 is SGHTA and CDR2 is FQGNSA in the germline V gene. Trimming shortened V by 3 bases and J by 0 bases, and 11 bases separated the two germline ends. The CDR3 covers 16 residues.

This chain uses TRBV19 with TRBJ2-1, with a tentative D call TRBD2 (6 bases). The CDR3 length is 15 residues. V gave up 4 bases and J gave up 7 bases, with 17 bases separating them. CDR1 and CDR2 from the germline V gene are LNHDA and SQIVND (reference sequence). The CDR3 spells CASSTRDGGRNEQFF. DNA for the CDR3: TGTGCCAGTAGTACACGGGACGGGGGAAGGAATGAGCAGTTCTTC.

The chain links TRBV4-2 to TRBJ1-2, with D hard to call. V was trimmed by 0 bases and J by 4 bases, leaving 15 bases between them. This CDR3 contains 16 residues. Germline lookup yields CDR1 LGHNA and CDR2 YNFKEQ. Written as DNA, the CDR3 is TGTGCCAGCAGCCAAGATCACGGGTTTCTGGTCTATGGCTACACCTTC. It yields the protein CASSQDHGFLVYGYTF.

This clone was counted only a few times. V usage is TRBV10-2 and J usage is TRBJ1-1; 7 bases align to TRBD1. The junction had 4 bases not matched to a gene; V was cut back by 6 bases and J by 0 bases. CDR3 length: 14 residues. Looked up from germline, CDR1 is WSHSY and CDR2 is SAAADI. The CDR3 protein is CASSWTGMNTEAFF. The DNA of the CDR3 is TGCGCCAGCAGCTGGACAGGAATGAACACTGAAGCTTTCTTT.

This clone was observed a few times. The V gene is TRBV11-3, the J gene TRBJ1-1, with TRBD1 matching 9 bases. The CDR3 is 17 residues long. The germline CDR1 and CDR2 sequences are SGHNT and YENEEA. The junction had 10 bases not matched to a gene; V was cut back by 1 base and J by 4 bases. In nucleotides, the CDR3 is TGTGCCAGCAGCTTAGGGACAGGGGCGACCCGGGGCACTGAAGCTTTCTTT. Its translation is CASSLGTGATRGTEAFF.

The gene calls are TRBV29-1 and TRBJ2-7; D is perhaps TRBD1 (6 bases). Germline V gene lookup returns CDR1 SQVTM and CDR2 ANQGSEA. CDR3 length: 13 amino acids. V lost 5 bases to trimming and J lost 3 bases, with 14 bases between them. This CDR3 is CSVTMTGYYEQYF. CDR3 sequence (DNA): TGCAGCGTTACCATGACAGGATACTACGAGCAGTACTTC.

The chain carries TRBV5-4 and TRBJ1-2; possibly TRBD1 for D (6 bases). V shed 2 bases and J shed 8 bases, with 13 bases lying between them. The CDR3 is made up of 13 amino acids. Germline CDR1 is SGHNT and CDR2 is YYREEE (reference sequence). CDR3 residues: CASSFSGGEGYTF. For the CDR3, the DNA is TGTGCCAGCAGCTTTTCGGGGGGCGAAGGCTACACCTTC.

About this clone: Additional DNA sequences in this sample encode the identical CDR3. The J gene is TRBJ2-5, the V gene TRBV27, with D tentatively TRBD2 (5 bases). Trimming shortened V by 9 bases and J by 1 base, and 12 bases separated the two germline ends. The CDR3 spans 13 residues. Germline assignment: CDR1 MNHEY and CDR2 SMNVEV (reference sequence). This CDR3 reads CASSKRGQETQYF. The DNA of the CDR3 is TGTGCCAGTAGTAAACGGGGCCAAGAGACCCAGTACTTC.

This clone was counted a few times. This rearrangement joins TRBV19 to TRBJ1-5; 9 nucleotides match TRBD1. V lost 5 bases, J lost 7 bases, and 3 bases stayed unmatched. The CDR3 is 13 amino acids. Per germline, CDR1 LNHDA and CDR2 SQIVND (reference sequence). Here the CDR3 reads CASSWDRDQPQHF. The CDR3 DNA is TGTGCCAGTAGTTGGGACAGGGACCAGCCCCAGCATTTT.